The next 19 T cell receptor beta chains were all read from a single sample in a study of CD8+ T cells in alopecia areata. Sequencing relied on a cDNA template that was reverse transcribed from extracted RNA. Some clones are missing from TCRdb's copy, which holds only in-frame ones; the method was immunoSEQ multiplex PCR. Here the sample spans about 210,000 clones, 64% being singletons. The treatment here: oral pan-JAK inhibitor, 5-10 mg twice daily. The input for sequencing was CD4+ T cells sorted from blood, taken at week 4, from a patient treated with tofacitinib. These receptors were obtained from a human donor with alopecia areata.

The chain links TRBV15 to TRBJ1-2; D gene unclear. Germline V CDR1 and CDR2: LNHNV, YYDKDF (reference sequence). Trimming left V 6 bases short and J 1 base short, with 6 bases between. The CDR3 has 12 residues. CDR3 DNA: TGTGCCACCAGTGAGGGTAACTATGGCTACACCTTC. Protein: CATSEGNYGYTF.

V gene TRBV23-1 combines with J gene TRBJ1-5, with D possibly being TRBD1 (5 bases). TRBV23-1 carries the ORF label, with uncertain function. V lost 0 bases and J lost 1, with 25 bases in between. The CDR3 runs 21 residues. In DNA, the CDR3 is TGCGCCAGCAGTCAATCTCCGACAGTCATAAGATGGGGGACGAGCAATCAGCCCCAGCATTTT. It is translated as CASSQSPTVIRWGTSNQPQHF.

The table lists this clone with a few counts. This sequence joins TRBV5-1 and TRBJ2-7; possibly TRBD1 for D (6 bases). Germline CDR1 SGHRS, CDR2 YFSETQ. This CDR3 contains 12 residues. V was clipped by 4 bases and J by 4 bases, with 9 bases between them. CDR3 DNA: TGCGCCAGCAGCGTAGGGGGTTACGAGCAGTACTTC. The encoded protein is CASSVGGYEQYF.

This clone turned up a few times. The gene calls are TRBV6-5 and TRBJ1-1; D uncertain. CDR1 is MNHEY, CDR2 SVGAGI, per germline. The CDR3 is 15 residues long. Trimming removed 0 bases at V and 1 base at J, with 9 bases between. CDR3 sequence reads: CASSYSPDGNTEAFF. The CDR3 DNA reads TGTGCCAGCAGTTACTCACCAGACGGGAACACTGAAGCTTTCTTT.

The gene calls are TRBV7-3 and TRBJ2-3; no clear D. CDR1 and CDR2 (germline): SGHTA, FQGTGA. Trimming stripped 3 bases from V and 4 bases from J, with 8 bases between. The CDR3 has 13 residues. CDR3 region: CASSLRRADTQYF. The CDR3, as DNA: TGTGCCAGCAGCTTGCGCCGGGCAGATACGCAGTATTTT. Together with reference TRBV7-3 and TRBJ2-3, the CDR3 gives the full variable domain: GAGVSQTPSNKVTEKGKYVELRCDPISGHTALYWYRQSLGQGPEFLIYFQGTGAADDSGLPNDRFFAVRPEGSVSTLKIQRTERGDSAVYLCASSLRRADTQYFGPGTRLTVL.

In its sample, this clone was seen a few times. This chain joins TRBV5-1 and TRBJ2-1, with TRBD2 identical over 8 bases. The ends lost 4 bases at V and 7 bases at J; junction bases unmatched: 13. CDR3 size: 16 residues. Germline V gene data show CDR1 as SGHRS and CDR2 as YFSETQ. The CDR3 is CASSREEWTSRNEQFF. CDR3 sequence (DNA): TGCGCCAGCAGCCGAGAGGAATGGACTAGCCGGAATGAGCAGTTCTTC.

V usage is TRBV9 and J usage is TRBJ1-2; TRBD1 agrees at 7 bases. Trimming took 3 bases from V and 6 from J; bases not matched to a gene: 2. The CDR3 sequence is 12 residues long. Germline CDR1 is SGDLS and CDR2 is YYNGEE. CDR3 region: CASSGGGDGYTF. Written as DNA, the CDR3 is TGTGCCAGCAGCGGAGGGGGCGATGGCTACACCTTC.

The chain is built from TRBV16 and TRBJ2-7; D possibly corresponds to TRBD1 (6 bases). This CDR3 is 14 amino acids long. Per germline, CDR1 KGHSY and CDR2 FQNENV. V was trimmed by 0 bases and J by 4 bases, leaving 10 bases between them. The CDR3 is CASSQSAGAYEQYF. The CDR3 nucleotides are TGTGCCAGCAGCCAATCAGCAGGGGCGTACGAGCAGTACTTC.

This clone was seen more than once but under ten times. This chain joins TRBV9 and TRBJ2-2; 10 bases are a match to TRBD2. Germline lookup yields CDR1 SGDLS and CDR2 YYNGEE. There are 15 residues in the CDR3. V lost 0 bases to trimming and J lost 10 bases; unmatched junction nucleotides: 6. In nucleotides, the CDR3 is TGTGCCAGCAGCGTAGCGGCTAGCGGGGGTGTGGAGCTGTTTTTT. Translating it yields CASSVAASGGVELFF. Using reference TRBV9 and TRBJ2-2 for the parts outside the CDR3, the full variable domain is DSGVTQTPKHLITATGQRVTLRCSPRSGDLSVYWYQQSLDQGLQFLIQYYNGEERAKGNILERFSAQQFPDLHSELNLSSLELGDSALYFCASSVAASGGVELFFGEGSRLTVL.

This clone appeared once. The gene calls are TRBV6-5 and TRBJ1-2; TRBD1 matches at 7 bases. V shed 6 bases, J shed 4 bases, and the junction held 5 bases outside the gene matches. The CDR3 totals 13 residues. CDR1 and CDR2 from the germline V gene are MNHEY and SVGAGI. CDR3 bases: TGTGCCAGCAGAACGACAGGGTTCTATGGCTACACCTTC. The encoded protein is CASRTTGFYGYTF.

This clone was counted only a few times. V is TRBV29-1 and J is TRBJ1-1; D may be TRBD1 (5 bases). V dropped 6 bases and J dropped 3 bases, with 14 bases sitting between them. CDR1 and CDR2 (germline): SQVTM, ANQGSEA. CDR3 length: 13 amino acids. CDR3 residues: CSVGEGLDTEAFF. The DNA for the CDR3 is TGCAGCGTAGGGGAGGGATTGGACACTGAAGCTTTCTTT.

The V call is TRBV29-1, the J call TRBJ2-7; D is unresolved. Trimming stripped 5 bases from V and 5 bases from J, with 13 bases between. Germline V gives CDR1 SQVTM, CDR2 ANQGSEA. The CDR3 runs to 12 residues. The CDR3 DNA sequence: TGCAGCGTTAGGTTCCCTTCGGACGAGCAGTACTTC. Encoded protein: CSVRFPSDEQYF.

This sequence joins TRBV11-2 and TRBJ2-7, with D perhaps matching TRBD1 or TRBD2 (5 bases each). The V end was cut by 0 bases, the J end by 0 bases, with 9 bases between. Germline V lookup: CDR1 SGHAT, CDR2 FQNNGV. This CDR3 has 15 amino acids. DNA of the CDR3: TGTGCCAGCAGCTTAGAGGTGGGGGTCTCCTACGAGCAGTACTTC. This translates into CASSLEVGVSYEQYF.

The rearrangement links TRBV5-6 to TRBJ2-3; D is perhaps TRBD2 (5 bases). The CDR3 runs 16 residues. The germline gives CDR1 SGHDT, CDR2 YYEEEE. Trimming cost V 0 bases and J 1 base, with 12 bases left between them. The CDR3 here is CASSLANGVRTDTQYF. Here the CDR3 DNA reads TGTGCCAGCAGCTTGGCCAACGGGGTTCGCACAGATACGCAGTATTTT. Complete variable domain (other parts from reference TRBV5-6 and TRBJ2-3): DAGVTQSPTHLIKTRGQQVTLRCSPKSGHDTVSWYQQALGQGPQFIFQYYEEEERQRGNFPDRFSGHQFPNYSSELNVNALLLGDSALYLCASSLANGVRTDTQYFGPGTRLTVL.

CDR3 loop: CASSYNPGSPLHF. CDR3 bases: TGTGCCAGCAGTTACAATCCGGGATCACCCCTCCACTTT. The V gene is TRBV6-5, the J gene TRBJ1-6; no clear D. V lost 2 bases, J lost 10 bases, and 9 bases lay in between. This CDR3 spans 13 amino acids. Germline CDR1 and CDR2: MNHEY and SVGAGI.

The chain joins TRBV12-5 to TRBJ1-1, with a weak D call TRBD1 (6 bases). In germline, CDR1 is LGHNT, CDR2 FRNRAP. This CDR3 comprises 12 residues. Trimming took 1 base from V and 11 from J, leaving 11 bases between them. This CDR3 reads CASGLDGQMAFF. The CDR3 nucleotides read TGTGCTAGTGGTTTGGATGGACAGATGGCTTTCTTT.

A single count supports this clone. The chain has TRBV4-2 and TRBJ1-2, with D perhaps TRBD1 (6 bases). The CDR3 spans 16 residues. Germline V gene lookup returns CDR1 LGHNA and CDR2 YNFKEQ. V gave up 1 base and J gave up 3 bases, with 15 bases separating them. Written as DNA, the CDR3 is TGTGCCAGCAGCCAAGGTGGCTGGGGGCCTCACTATGGCTACACCTTC. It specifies CASSQGGWGPHYGYTF.

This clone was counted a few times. The CDR3 is CASSAWGGLTYGYTF. The CDR3 nucleotides are TGCGCCAGCAGCGCCTGGGGGGGGCTGACCTATGGCTACACCTTC. The chain uses TRBV4-1 and TRBJ1-2; the D gene is possibly TRBD1 (6 bases). The CDR3 runs 15 residues. Germline CDR1 MGHRA, CDR2 YSYEKL. The V and J ends lost 5 bases and 4 bases respectively, with 17 bases between them.

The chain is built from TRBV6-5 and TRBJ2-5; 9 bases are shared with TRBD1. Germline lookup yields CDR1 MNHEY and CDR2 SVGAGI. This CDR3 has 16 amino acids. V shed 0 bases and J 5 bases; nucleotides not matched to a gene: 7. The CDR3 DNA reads TGTGCCAGCAGTTACTCTAGACAGGGGGGACTGGAGACCCAGTACTTC. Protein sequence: CASSYSRQGGLETQYF.